This T cell receptor (beta chain) was captured in a study of cytomegalovirus exposure and HLA in healthy donors. Primers: 60 Vbeta forward and 13 Jbeta reverse. Sequencing was performed with immunoSEQ multiplex PCR; in TCRdb, only in-frame clones are kept and a portion is missing. The sample yields approximately 140,000 clones, approximately 78% seen once. Deletions cut 0 bases from V and 5 bases from J, with 8 bases between. Germline assignment: CDR1 SGHAT and CDR2 FQNNGV. The CDR3 has 13 amino acids. The chain carries TRBV11-2 and TRBJ2-7, with D possibly being TRBD2 (5 bases). The clonotype was recovered from a human donor in good health. Source material: PBMCs. CDR3 sequence reads: CASSLDWRDEQYF. The CDR3 DNA is TGTGCCAGCAGCTTAGATTGGCGGGACGAGCAGTACTTC.